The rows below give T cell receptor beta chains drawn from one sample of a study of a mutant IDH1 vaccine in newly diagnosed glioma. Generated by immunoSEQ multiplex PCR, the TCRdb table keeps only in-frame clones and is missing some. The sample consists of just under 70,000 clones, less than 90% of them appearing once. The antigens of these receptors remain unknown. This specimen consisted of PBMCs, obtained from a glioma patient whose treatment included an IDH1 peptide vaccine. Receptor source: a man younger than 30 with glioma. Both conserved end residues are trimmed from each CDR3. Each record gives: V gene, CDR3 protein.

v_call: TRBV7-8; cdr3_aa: ASSSTEGGGPLSFLAKNIQY
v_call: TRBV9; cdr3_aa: ASSAKSGNTIY
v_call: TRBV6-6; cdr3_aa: ASSYASGSTEAF
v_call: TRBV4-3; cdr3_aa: ASSQGAVSGANTEAF
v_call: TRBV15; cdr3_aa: ATSREGGVSYEQY
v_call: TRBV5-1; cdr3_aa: ASSPVPGQGPINQPQH
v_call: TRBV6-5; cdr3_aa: ASRLTGLGYGYT
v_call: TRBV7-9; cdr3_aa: ASSLGRILTYEQY
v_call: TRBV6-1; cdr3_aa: ASRRDSAPYEQY
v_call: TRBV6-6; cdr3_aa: ASSIRGGNGYT
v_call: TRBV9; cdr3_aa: ASSVRSREAGAGYEQY
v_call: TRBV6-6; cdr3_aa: ASSYPGADTNYGYT
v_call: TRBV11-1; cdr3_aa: ASSLRTGSTGAGANVLT
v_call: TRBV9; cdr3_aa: ASSVGGTGANTEAF